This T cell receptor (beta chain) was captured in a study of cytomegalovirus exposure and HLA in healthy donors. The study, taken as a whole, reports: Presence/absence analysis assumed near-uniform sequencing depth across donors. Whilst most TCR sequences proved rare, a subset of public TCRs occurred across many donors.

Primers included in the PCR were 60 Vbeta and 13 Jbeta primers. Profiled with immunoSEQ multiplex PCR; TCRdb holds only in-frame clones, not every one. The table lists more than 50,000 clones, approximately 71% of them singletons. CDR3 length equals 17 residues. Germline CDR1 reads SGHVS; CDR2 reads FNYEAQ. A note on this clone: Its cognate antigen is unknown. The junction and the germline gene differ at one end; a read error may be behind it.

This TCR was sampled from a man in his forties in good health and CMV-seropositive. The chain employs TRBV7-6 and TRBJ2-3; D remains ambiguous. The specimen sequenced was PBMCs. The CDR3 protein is CASSIAGGAYHTDTQYF. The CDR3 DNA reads TGTGCCAGCAGCATAGCCGGCGGCGCGTACCACACAGATACGCAGTATTTT.